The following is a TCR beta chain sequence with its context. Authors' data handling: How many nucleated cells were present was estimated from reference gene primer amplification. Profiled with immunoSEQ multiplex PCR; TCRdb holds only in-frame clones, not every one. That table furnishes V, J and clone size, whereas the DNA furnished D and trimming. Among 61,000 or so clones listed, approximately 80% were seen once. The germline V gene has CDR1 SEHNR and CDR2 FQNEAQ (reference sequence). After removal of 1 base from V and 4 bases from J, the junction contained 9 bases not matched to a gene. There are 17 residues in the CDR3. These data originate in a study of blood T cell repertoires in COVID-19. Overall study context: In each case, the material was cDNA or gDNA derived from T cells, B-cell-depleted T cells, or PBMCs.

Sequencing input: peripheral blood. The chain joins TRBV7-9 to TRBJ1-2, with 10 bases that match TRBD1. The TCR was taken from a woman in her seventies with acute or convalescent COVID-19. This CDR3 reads CASSLGDRGDEVYGYTF. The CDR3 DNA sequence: TGTGCCAGCAGCTTAGGGGACAGGGGTGATGAGGTCTATGGCTACACCTTC.